The rows below give T cell receptor beta chains drawn from one sample of a study of blood T cell repertoires in COVID-19. Method: immunoSEQ multiplex PCR; TCRdb's copy keeps in-frame clones and lacks some. The sample consists of some 33,000 clones, about 88% of them appearing once. What was sequenced was peripheral blood. Every receptor here comes from a human donor in a cohort sampled during active COVID-19. CDR3s include the opening cysteine and the closing phenylalanine or tryptophan. A D gene is named only where the DNA matches it firmly. Size tells how often a clone was seen (once, few, many) or the class of an expanded clone, and some rows leave it out.

CDR3,DNA,V,J,size,length,D
CASSLKFETEAFF,TGCGCCAGCAGCTTGAAGTTCGAGACTGAAGCTTTCTTT,TRBV5-1,TRBJ1-1,NA,13,NA
CATIGQGKYYQPQHF,TGTGCCACGATCGGACAGGGGAAATATTATCAGCCCCAGCATTTT,TRBV21-1,TRBJ1-5,NA,15,NA
CASSPRTGSYEQYF,TGTGCCAGCAGCCCACGGACAGGGAGCTACGAGCAGTACTTC,TRBV7-9,TRBJ2-7,NA,14,TRBD1
CASSSDGAVFWYEQYF,TGTGCCAGCAGCTCGGATGGGGCCGTCTTTTGGTACGAGCAGTACTTC,TRBV7-9,TRBJ2-7,NA,16,NA
CASSSNPRQGGKQYF,TGTGCCAGCAGCTCAAATCCTCGACAGGGAGGAAAGCAGTACTTC,TRBV7-2,TRBJ2-7,NA,15,NA
CASSEAGGYEQYF,TGCGCCAGCAGTGAGGCAGGGGGCTACGAGCAGTACTTC,TRBV10-1,TRBJ2-7,NA,13,TRBD1
CASSPTGGETQYF,TGTGCCAGCAGCCCGACGGGGGGAGAGACCCAGTACTTC,TRBV5-6,TRBJ2-5,NA,13,TRBD2
CASSALRGGNQPQHF,TGTGCCAGCAGCGCTCTCAGGGGTGGTAATCAGCCCCAGCATTTT,TRBV6-5,TRBJ1-5,NA,15,NA
CASSLDQYEQYF,TGTGCCAGCAGCTTAGACCAGTACGAGCAGTACTTC,TRBV7-9,TRBJ2-7,NA,12,NA
CASSPLTSGEAKNIQYF,TGTGCCAGCAGCCCTCTGACTAGCGGGGAAGCCAAAAACATTCAGTACTTC,TRBV7-9,TRBJ2-4,NA,17,TRBD2
CASSLAPGTGDYGYTF,TGTGCCAGCAGCTTAGCCCCGGGGACAGGGGACTATGGCTACACCTTC,TRBV5-5,TRBJ1-2,NA,16,TRBD1
CASRVASLSYNEQFF,TGTGCCAGCAGGGTAGCTAGCCTCTCCTACAATGAGCAGTTCTTC,TRBV2,TRBJ2-1,NA,15,NA
CASSPQGMGNTIYF,TGTGCCAGCAGTCCCCAGGGTATGGGAAACACCATATATTTT,TRBV27,TRBJ1-3,NA,14,NA
CASSAIAGSTDTQYF,TGTGCCAGCAGCGCAATAGCGGGGAGCACAGATACGCAGTATTTT,TRBV7-2,TRBJ2-3,NA,15,TRBD2
CASSRSGAGAGELFF,TGTGCCAGCAGTCGCAGCGGGGCCGGGGCCGGGGAGCTGTTTTTT,TRBV3-1/TRBV3-2,TRBJ2-2,NA,15,TRBD2
CASSLVAGGSTDTQYF,TGTGCCAGCAGCTTAGTAGCGGGGGGGAGCACAGATACGCAGTATTTT,TRBV7-2,TRBJ2-3,NA,16,TRBD2
CASSRTGPRNQPQHF,TGTGCCAGCAGCCGGACAGGTCCCCGCAATCAGCCCCAGCATTTT,TRBV28,TRBJ1-5,NA,15,TRBD1
CATSRDGSGGRSNTQYF,TGTGCCACCAGCAGAGATGGGTCGGGGGGGCGTTCAAATACGCAGTATTTT,TRBV15,TRBJ2-3,NA,17,TRBD2
CASRGQLGRGTDTQYF,TGTGCCAGCAGGGGCCAACTAGGGAGGGGGACAGATACGCAGTATTTT,TRBV2,TRBJ2-3,NA,16,NA
CSVPWTGNNEQFF,TGCAGCGTTCCATGGACAGGGAACAATGAGCAGTTCTTC,TRBV29-1,TRBJ2-1,once,13,TRBD1
CASSLRRTVVYEQYF,TGTGCCAGCAGCCTTCGACGGACAGTGGTCTACGAGCAGTACTTC,TRBV2,TRBJ2-7,NA,15,NA
CAISGGEISGANVLTF,TGTGCCATCAGTGGCGGGGAAATCTCTGGGGCCAACGTCCTGACTTTC,TRBV10-3,TRBJ2-6,NA,16,NA
CASSPPVGGLGASTDTQYF,TGCGCCAGCAGCCCCCCCGTCGGAGGGCTGGGAGCTAGCACAGATACGCAGTATTTT,TRBV4-1,TRBJ2-3,once,19,NA
CASSQGGQDFYGYTF,TGCGCCAGCAGCCAAGGTGGACAGGACTTCTATGGCTACACCTTC,TRBV4-1,TRBJ1-2,NA,15,TRBD1
CASSPAGSDNTIYF,TGTGCCAGCAGCCCGGCCGGGTCGGATAACACCATATATTTT,TRBV3-1/TRBV3-2,TRBJ1-3,NA,14,NA
CASSPNHRGSTDTQYF,TGTGCCAGCAGCCCGAACCACAGGGGTAGCACAGATACGCAGTATTTT,TRBV28,TRBJ2-3,NA,16,TRBD1
CASSLTGGETQYF,TGTGCCAGCAGTTTAACTGGGGGGGAGACCCAGTACTTC,TRBV12-3/TRBV12-4,TRBJ2-5,NA,13,NA
CATSRGQGAPLGYGYTF,TGTGCCACCAGCAGAGGACAGGGAGCGCCACTAGGCTATGGCTACACCTTC,TRBV15,TRBJ1-2,NA,17,TRBD1
CASSPLAGGLPVGELFF,TGTGCCAGCAGCCCTCTAGCGGGGGGGCTGCCGGTCGGGGAGCTGTTTTTT,TRBV4-2,TRBJ2-2,NA,17,TRBD2
CAWTTGNTGELFF,TGTGCCTGGACTACAGGAAACACCGGGGAGCTGTTTTTT,TRBV30,TRBJ2-2,NA,13,NA
CASRGTGSNTGELFF,TGTGCCAGCAGGGGGACAGGGTCGAACACCGGGGAGCTGTTTTTT,TRBV2,TRBJ2-2,NA,15,TRBD1
CASSRPLAGGYNEQFF,TGTGCCAGCTCACGCCCTCTAGCGGGGGGGTACAATGAGCAGTTCTTC,TRBV18,TRBJ2-1,NA,16,TRBD2
CASSLARGPGLYEQYF,TGTGCCAGCAGCTTAGCAAGGGGTCCAGGCCTCTACGAGCAGTACTTC,TRBV11-2,TRBJ2-7,NA,16,NA
CASSVSDSYNEQFF,TGTGCCAGCAGTGTTAGCGACTCCTACAATGAGCAGTTCTTC,TRBV27,TRBJ2-1,medium-sized,14,NA
CASNPGTSSGNTIYF,TGTGCCAGCAACCCGGGGACAAGCTCTGGAAACACCATATATTTT,TRBV2,TRBJ1-3,NA,15,NA
CASYAGGWGMNEQFF,TGCGCCAGCTACGCGGGGGGATGGGGCATGAATGAGCAGTTCTTC,TRBV5-1,TRBJ2-1,once,15,TRBD2
CASSHQRGGYNEQFF,TGCGCCAGCAGCCACCAGCGGGGGGGGTACAATGAGCAGTTCTTC,TRBV4-1,TRBJ2-1,few,15,TRBD2
CASSDEGRPYF,TGTGCCAGCAGTGATGAGGGCAGACCGTACTTC,TRBV25-1,TRBJ2-7,NA,11,NA
CSVNTGTTYNEQFF,TGCAGCGTCAACACCGGGACTACCTACAATGAGCAGTTCTTC,TRBV29-1,TRBJ2-1,NA,14,TRBD2
CASSSGGRFGSPLHF,TGTGCCAGCAGTTCAGGGGGGAGGTTTGGTTCACCCCTCCACTTT,TRBV27,TRBJ1-6,NA,15,TRBD1
CASRQGSEQYF,TGTGCCAGCAGACAGGGTAGTGAGCAGTACTTC,TRBV6-5,TRBJ2-7,NA,11,NA
CASSPNGQISNQPQHF,TGTGCCAGCAGTCCGAATGGACAGATTAGCAATCAGCCCCAGCATTTT,TRBV27,TRBJ1-5,NA,16,NA
CASSQDLVGGDTGELFF,TGCGCCAGCAGCCAAGATCTGGTTGGGGGCGACACCGGGGAGCTGTTTTTT,TRBV4-1,TRBJ2-2,NA,17,NA
CASRPLQGAGEQFF,TGTGCCAGCAGACCGCTACAGGGGGCAGGAGAGCAGTTCTTC,TRBV6-5,TRBJ2-1,NA,14,TRBD1
CASSYHDSYGYTF,TGTGCCAGCAGTTACCACGACAGTTATGGCTACACCTTC,TRBV6-5,TRBJ1-2,few,13,NA
CASSPLDKPNEQFF,TGTGCCAGCTCACCACTCGACAAACCCAATGAGCAGTTCTTC,TRBV18,TRBJ2-1,NA,14,NA
CASSGGGGVSYNEQFF,TGTGCCAGCAGCGGCGGGGGGGGAGTGTCCTACAATGAGCAGTTCTTC,TRBV3-1/TRBV3-2,TRBJ2-1,NA,16,TRBD2
CASSLEGTARNQPQHF,TGTGCCAGCAGCTTGGAGGGGACAGCGCGCAATCAGCCCCAGCATTTT,TRBV5-5,TRBJ1-5,NA,16,TRBD1
CASSPDRGSHEQYF,TGTGCCAGCAGCCCTGACAGGGGATCACACGAGCAGTACTTC,TRBV11-3,TRBJ2-7,NA,14,TRBD1
CASSPISGGNQPQHF,TGTGCCAGCAGCCCCATCTCGGGAGGCAATCAGCCCCAGCATTTT,TRBV6-5,TRBJ1-5,NA,15,NA
CASSPPGQGTGELFF,TGCGCCAGCAGCCCGCCGGGACAGGGGACCGGGGAGCTGTTTTTT,TRBV4-1,TRBJ2-2,NA,15,TRBD1
CASSRQGSYEQYF,TGTGCCAGCAGCCGACAGGGATCCTACGAGCAGTACTTC,TRBV27,TRBJ2-7,NA,13,TRBD1
CASSPLTRTGAGYGYTF,TGTGCCAGCAGTCCCCTCACCAGGACAGGGGCGGGGTATGGCTACACCTTC,TRBV28,TRBJ1-2,NA,17,TRBD1